What follows describes a single TCR beta chain. Its specificity is unknown. These data come from a study of T cell responses to AZD1222 COVID-19 vaccine. There are 16 residues in the CDR3. The trim removed 2 bases at V and 5 bases at J, leaving 8 bases unmatched. Germline CDR1 LGHNA, CDR2 YSLEER. Findings and limits, study-wide: Scientists sampled the repertoires only once the peak T cell response had passed. As reported, nearly half of all spike-specific TCRs target variant regions that are unmutated.

Repertoires were generated with immunoSEQ multiplex PCR, while TCRdb's copy carries only in-frame clones and drops some. The profile shows approximately 130,000 clones, around 89% of them singletons. This specimen was peripheral blood, taken 28 days after the second AZD1222 dose. The sequence came from an adult who received the AZD1222 COVID-19 vaccine. The V call is TRBV4-3, the J call TRBJ2-1, with 8 bases lining up with TRBD1. The DNA of the CDR3 is TGCGCCAGCAGCCAAAAAGGGACAGGAAGAGACAATGAGCAGTTCTTC. It translates to CASSQKGTGRDNEQFF.